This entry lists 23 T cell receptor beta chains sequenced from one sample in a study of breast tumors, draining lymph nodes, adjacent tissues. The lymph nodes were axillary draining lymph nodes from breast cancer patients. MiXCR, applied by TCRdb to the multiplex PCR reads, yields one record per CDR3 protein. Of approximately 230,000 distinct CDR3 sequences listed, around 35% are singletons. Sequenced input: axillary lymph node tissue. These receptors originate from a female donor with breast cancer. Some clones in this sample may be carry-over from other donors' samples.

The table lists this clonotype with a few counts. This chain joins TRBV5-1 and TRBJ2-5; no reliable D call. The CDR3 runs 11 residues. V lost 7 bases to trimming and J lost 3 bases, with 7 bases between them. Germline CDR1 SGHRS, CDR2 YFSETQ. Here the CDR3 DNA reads TGCGCCAGCGCCCTAGAAGAGACCCAGTACTTC. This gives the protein CASALEETQYF.

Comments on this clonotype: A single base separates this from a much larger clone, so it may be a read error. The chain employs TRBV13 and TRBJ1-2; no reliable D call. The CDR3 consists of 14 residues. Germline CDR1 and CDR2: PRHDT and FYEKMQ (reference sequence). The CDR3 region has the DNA TGTGCCAGCAGTTACAGTAGTCGGTCCTGGAGCTACGCCTTC. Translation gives CASSYSSRSWSYAF.

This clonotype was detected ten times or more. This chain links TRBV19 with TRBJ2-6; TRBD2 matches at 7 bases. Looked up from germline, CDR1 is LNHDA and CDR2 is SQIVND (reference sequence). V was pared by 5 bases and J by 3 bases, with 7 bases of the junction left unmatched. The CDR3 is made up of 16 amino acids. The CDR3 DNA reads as TGTGCCAGTAGTGTTTCAGGGAGGGGTGGGGCCAACGTCCTGACTTTC. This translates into CASSVSGRGGANVLTF. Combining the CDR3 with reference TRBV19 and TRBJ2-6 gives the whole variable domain DGGITQSPKYLFRKEGQNVTLSCEQNLNHDAMYWYRQDPGQGLRLIYYSQIVNDFQKGDIAEGYSVSREKKESFPLTVTSAQKNPTAFYLCASSVSGRGGANVLTFGAGSRLTVL.

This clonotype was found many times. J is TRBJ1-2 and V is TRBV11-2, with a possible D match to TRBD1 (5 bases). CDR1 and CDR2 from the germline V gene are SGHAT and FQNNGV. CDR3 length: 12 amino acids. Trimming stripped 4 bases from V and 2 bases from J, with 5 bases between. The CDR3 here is CASSYRNYGYTF. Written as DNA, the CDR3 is TGTGCCAGCAGCTACAGGAACTATGGCTACACCTTC.

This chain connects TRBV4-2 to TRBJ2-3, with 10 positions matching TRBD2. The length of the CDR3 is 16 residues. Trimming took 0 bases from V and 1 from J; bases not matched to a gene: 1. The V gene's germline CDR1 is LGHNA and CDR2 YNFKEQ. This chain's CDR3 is CASSQDLAGGTDTQYF. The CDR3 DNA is TGTGCCAGCAGCCAAGATCTAGCGGGGGGCACAGATACGCAGTATTTT.

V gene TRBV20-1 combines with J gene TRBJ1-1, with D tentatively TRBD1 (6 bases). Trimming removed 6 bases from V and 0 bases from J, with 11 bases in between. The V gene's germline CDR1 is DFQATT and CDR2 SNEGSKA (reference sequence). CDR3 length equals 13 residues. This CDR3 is CSAKTGVNTEAFF. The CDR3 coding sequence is TGCAGTGCCAAGACAGGAGTGAACACTGAAGCTTTCTTT.

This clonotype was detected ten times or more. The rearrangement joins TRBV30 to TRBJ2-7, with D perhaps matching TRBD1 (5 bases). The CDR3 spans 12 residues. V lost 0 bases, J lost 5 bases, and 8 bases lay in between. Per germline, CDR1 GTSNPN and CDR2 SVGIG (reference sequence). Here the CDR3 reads CAWSVQEHEQYF. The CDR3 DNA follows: TGTGCCTGGAGTGTACAGGAGCACGAGCAGTACTTC.

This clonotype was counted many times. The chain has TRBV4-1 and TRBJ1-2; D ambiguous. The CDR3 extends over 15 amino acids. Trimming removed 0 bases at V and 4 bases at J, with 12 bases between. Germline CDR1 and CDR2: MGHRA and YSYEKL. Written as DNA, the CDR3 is TGCGCCAGCAGCCAAGATGCAGGTCTAGGCTATGGCTACACCTTC. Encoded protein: CASSQDAGLGYGYTF.

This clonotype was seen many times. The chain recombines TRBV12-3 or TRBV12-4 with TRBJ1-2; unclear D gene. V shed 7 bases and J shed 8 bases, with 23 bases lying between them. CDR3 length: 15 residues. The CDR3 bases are TGTGCCAGCAATGACATGTCGGTAAGGTCGAGAGGCTACACCTTC. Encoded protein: CASNDMSVRSRGYTF.

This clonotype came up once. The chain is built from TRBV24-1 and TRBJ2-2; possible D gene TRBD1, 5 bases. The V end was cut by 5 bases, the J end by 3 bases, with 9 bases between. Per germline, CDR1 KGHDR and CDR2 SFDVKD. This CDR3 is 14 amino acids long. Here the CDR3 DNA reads TGTGCCACCAGTGCAGGGCCTTACACCGGGGAGCTGTTTTTT. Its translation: CATSAGPYTGELFF.

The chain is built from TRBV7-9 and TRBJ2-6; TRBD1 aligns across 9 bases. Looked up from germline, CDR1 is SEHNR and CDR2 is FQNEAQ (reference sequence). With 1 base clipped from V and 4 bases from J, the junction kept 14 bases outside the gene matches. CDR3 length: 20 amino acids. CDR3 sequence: CASSLVIGQGRISGANVLTF. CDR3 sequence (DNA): TGTGCCAGCAGCTTAGTGATCGGACAGGGGAGAATTTCCGGGGCCAACGTCCTGACTTTC.

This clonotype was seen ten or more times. CDR3 in DNA: TGTGCCAGCAGGGACCCCCTAGCGGGAGGCCTCAATGAGCAGTTCTTC. Amino acids: CASRDPLAGGLNEQFF. The chain recombines TRBV2 with TRBJ2-1, with 11 bases fitting TRBD2. Trimming removed 6 bases from V and 6 bases from J; junction bases left unmatched: 10. Germline V gene lookup returns CDR1 SNHLY and CDR2 FYNNEI. The CDR3 is made up of 16 amino acids.

The CDR3 DNA reads TGTGCCAGCAGCCAGCTTAGACAGGGTGGCAAAAACATTCAGTACTTC. Its translation: CASSQLRQGGKNIQYF. This chain uses TRBV7-8 with TRBJ2-4; 7 positions match TRBD1. This CDR3 is 16 amino acids long. The ends lost 5 bases at V and 3 bases at J; junction bases unmatched: 10. The germline V gene has CDR1 SGHVS and CDR2 FQNEAQ.

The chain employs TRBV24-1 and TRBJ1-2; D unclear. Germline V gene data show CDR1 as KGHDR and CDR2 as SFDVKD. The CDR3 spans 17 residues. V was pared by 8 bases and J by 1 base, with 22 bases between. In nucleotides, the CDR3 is TGTGCCACCAATACCTCCCCCCCCCCGGGCGGTAACTATGGCTACACCTTC. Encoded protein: CATNTSPPPGGNYGYTF.

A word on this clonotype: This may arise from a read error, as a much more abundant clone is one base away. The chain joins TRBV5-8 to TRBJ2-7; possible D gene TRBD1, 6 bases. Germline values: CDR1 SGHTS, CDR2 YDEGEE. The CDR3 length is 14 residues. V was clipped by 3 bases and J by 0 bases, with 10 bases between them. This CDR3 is CASSSRDTSYEQYF. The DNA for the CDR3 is TGTGCCAGCAGCTCGAGGGACACCTCCTACGAGCAGTACTTC.

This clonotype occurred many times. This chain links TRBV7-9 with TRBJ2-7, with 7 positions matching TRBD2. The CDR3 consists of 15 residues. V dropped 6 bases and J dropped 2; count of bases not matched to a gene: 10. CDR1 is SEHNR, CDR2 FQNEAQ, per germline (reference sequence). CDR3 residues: CASSSSGAQAYEQYF. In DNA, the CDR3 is TGTGCCAGCAGTTCGAGCGGGGCCCAGGCCTACGAGCAGTACTTC.

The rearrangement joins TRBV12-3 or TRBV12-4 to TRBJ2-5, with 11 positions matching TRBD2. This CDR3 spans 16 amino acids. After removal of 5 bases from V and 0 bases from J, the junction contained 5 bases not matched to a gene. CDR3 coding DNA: TGTGCCAGCAGTCTTAGCGGGAGGGAGTACCAAGAGACCCAGTACTTC. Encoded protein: CASSLSGREYQETQYF.

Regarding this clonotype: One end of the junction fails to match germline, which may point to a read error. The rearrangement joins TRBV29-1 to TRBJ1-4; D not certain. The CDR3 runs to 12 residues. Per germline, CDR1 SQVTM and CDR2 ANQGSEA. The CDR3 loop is CSARRSNEKLLF. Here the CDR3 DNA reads TGCAGCGCTAGGCGGTCCAATGAAAAACTGCTTTTT.

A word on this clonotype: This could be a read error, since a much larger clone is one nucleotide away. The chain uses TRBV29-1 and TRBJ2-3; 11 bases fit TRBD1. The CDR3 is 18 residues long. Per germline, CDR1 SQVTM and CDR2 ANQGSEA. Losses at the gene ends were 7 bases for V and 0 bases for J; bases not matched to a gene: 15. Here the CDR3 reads CSAKARDRGVFSTDTQYF. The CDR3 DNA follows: TGCAGCGCTAAGGCCCGGGACAGGGGGGTTTTTAGCACAGATACGCAGTATTTT.

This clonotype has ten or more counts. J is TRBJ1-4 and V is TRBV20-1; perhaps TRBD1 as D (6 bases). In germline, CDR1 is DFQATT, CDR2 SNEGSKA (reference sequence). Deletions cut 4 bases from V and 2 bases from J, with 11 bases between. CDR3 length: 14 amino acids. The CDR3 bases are TGCAGTGCTAAGTTGCAGGGGACTAATGAAAAACTGTTTTTT. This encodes CSAKLQGTNEKLFF.

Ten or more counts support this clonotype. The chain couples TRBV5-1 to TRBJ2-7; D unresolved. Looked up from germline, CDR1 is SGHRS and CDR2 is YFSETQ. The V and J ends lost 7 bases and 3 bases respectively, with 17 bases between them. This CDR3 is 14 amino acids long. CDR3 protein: CASAWASMGYEQYF. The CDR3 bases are TGCGCCAGCGCATGGGCCTCGATGGGCTACGAGCAGTACTTC.

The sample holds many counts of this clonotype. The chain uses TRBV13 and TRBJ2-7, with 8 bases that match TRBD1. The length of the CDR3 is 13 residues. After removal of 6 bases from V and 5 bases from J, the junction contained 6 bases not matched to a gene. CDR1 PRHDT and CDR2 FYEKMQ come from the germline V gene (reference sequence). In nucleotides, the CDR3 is TGTGCCAGCAGATCGGACAGGGAGGACGAGCAGTACTTC. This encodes CASRSDREDEQYF. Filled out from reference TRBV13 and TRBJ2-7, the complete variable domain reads AAGVIQSPRHLIKEKRETATLKCYPIPRHDTVYWYQQGPGQDPQFLISFYEKMQSDKGSIPDRFSAQQFSDYHSELNMSSLELGDSALYFCASRSDREDEQYFGPGTRLTVT.

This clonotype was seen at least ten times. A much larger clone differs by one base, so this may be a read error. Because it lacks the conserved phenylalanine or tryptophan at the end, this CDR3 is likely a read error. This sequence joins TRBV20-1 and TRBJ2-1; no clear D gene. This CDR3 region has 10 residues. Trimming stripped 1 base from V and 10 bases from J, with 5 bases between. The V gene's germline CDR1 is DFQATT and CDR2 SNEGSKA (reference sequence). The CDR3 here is CSARVCEQFS. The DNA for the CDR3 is TGCAGTGCTAGAGTGTGCGAGCAGTTCTCC.